This entry lists 16 T cell receptor beta chains sequenced from one sample in a study of a mutant IDH1 vaccine in newly diagnosed glioma (dated by TCRdb to 2020 to 2022). Libraries were made using the immunoSEQ multiplex PCR assay. As stored in TCRdb, this immuneACCESS dataset retains in-frame rearrangements with V and J assigned. A fraction of the clones does not appear; measured against another copy, unresolved V genes explain less than half of the discrepancy, and the remainder lacks a known reason. This sample holds 20,000 to 30,000 clones; 79% were observed only once. 6.5% to 7.5% of the sample rests with the top ten. The sample's time point label is to be understood as: week 5, during vaccination. Each vaccine dose, consisting of 300 ug of a 20-mer mutant IDH1 peptide in Montanide, was administered subcutaneously with topical imiquimod. No antigen has been identified for these receptors. The specimen was PBMCs, collected from a glioma patient whose treatment included an IDH1 peptide vaccine. The origin of the receptors is a man in his forties with glioma. Some clones in this sample may be carry-over from other donors' samples.

The V call is TRBV19, the J call TRBJ1-2; 7 bases are a match to TRBD1. V lost 5 bases to trimming and J lost 3 bases; unmatched junction nucleotides: 9. The CDR3 extends over 15 amino acids. Germline-derived CDR1 and CDR2 are LNHDA and SQIVND (reference sequence). CDR3 loop: CASSVTGLADYGYTF. CDR3 nucleotides: TGTGCCAGTAGTGTGACAGGGTTAGCAGACTATGGCTACACCTTC.

J is TRBJ1-2 and V is TRBV11-2; perhaps TRBD1 as D (5 bases). The CDR3 sequence is 13 residues long. V lost 5 bases and J 8 bases, leaving 15 bases between the germline ends. The germline gives CDR1 SGHAT, CDR2 FQNNGV. CDR3 nucleotides: TGTGCCAGCAGCCACGGGAGGGGCCAAGGCTACACCTTC. Translating gives CASSHGRGQGYTF.

DNA of the CDR3: TGTGCCATCAGTGACAGGGCTACTGAAGCTTTCTTT. This encodes CAISDRATEAFF. The chain carries TRBV10-3 and TRBJ1-1; D is perhaps TRBD1 (5 bases). Trimming shortened V by 3 bases and J by 5 bases, and 7 bases separated the two germline ends. This CDR3 is 12 amino acids long. CDR1 and CDR2 from the germline V gene are ENHRY and SYGVKD.

The rearrangement uses TRBV4-3 and TRBJ1-5, with D hard to call. With 0 bases removed from V and 0 bases from J, the gap between germline ends came to 6 bases. The germline V gene encodes CDR1 LGHNA and CDR2 YSLEER. The CDR3 extends over 15 amino acids. CDR3 protein: CASSQEVLSNQPQHF. As DNA, the CDR3 is TGCGCCAGCAGCCAAGAAGTCCTTAGCAATCAGCCCCAGCATTTT.

The chain joins TRBV19 to TRBJ2-4, with D perhaps given as TRBD1 or TRBD2 (5 bases each). The CDR3 runs 19 residues. Germline CDR1 is LNHDA and CDR2 is SQIVND (reference sequence). The V end was cut by 0 bases, the J end by 1 base, with 19 bases between. The CDR3 nucleotides read TGTGCCAGTAGTATAGATTGGGGACGAGTGTATAACGCCAAAAACATTCAGTACTTC. It is translated as CASSIDWGRVYNAKNIQYF.

The chain uses TRBV5-4 and TRBJ2-7; 10 nucleotides match TRBD1. V gave up 4 bases and J gave up 5 bases; unmatched junction bases: 3. Germline V gene lookup returns CDR1 SGHNT and CDR2 YYREEE (reference sequence). The CDR3 length is 13 residues. Here the CDR3 DNA reads TGTGCCAGCAGCCTGACAGGGGGCGACGAGCAGTACTTC. Its protein product is CASSLTGGDEQYF.

V and J are TRBV27 and TRBJ2-1; D not resolved. The CDR3 is 14 amino acids. V was cut by 0 bases and J by 8 bases, with 11 bases left in between. Germline V gene data show CDR1 as MNHEY and CDR2 as SMNVEV (reference sequence). The CDR3 loop reads CASSLSPRFDEQFF. In DNA, the CDR3 is TGTGCCAGCAGTTTATCTCCGAGATTCGATGAGCAGTTCTTC.

The chain uses TRBV10-3 and TRBJ1-5; D is unresolved. Germline lookup yields CDR1 ENHRY and CDR2 SYGVKD. This CDR3 comprises 14 residues. The ends were cut back, 7 bases at V and 4 bases at J, with 14 bases in the middle. CDR3 DNA sequence: TGTGCCATCAAGGGTGATATGGGGAATCAGCCCCAGCATTTT. Its translation is CAIKGDMGNQPQHF.

The chain links TRBV5-6 to TRBJ1-1; D possibly corresponds to TRBD1 (5 bases). The V end was cut by 2 bases, the J end by 1 base, with 9 bases between. CDR1 and CDR2 (germline): SGHDT, YYEEEE. The CDR3 consists of 14 residues. The CDR3 region has the DNA TGTGCCAGCAGCTTCCGGGGGGAGAACACTGAAGCTTTCTTT. Translated: CASSFRGENTEAFF. The entire variable domain, with the rest obtained from reference TRBV5-6 and TRBJ1-1, is as follows: DAGVTQSPTHLIKTRGQQVTLRCSPKSGHDTVSWYQQALGQGPQFIFQYYEEEERQRGNFPDRFSGHQFPNYSSELNVNALLLGDSALYLCASSFRGENTEAFFGQGTRLTVV.

The chain recombines TRBV5-1 with TRBJ2-1; 10 positions match TRBD1. Trimming took 4 bases from V and 2 from J; bases not matched to a gene: 3. The CDR3 spans 15 residues. Germline V CDR1 and CDR2: SGHRS, YFSETQ. CDR3 sequence reads: CASSLGQGAYNEQFF. The CDR3 nucleotides read TGCGCCAGCAGCCTAGGACAGGGGGCCTACAATGAGCAGTTCTTC.

V is TRBV14 and J is TRBJ1-1, with D perhaps TRBD1 (6 bases). Trimming shortened V by 2 bases and J by 4 bases, and 14 bases separated the two germline ends. The germline V gene has CDR1 SGHDN and CDR2 FVKESK. The CDR3 spans 15 residues. The CDR3 sequence is CASSQPTGLTTEAFF. DNA for the CDR3: TGTGCCAGCAGCCAACCAACAGGGTTGACCACTGAAGCTTTCTTT. Drawing the rest from reference TRBV14 and TRBJ1-1, the complete variable domain is EAGVTQFPSHSVIEKGQTVTLRCDPISGHDNLYWYRRVMGKEIKFLLHFVKESKQDESGMPNNRFLAERTGGTYSTLKVQPAELEDSGVYFCASSQPTGLTTEAFFGQGTRLTVV.

This clone was counted between two and nine times. The rearrangement uses TRBV6-4 and TRBJ2-3; 13 nucleotides line up with TRBD2. This CDR3 region has 16 residues. Trimming at V came to 6 bases and at J to 1 base, leaving 4 bases not matched to a gene. Germline CDR1 and CDR2: MRHNA and SNTAGT. CDR3 sequence (DNA): TGTGCCAGCAGCCCAACTAGCGGGGGGGGCACAGATACGCAGTATTTT. It specifies CASSPTSGGGTDTQYF.

This chain uses TRBV11-2 with TRBJ2-5, with D hard to call. V gave up 1 base and J gave up 0 bases, with 3 bases separating them. The CDR3 totals 13 residues. The germline V gene has CDR1 SGHAT and CDR2 FQNNGV. CDR3 coding DNA: TGTGCCAGCAGCTTAGGACACCAAGAGACCCAGTACTTC. This translates into CASSLGHQETQYF.

In its sample, this clone was seen once. Additional DNA sequences in this sample encode the identical CDR3. The chain employs TRBV30 and TRBJ1-2; possible D gene TRBD1, 5 bases. The CDR3 runs to 14 residues. Trimming cost V 0 bases and J 2 bases, with 10 bases left between them. Germline-derived CDR1 and CDR2 are GTSNPN and SVGIG (reference sequence). CDR3 DNA sequence: TGTGCCTGGAGTGTCTTGGGACGGAACTATGGCTACACCTTC. Its protein is CAWSVLGRNYGYTF. The full variable domain, rest sourced from reference TRBV30 and TRBJ1-2, is SQTIHQWPATLVQPVGSPLSLECTVEGTSNPNLYWYRQAAGRGLQLLFYSVGIGQISSEVPQNLSASRPQDRQFILSSKKLLLSDSGFYLCAWSVLGRNYGYTFGSGTRLTVV.

The V gene is TRBV28, the J gene TRBJ1-4; D is perhaps TRBD1 (6 bases). The germline V and J ends were trimmed by 5 bases and 6 bases, with 16 bases remaining between them. The CDR3 contains 15 residues. Germline lookup yields CDR1 MDHEN and CDR2 SYDVKM. CDR3 DNA: TGTGCCAGCAGTCTCCCCGACAGGCTCGATGAAAAACTGTTTTTT. Its translation: CASSLPDRLDEKLFF.

The chain uses TRBV5-6 and TRBJ2-7, with D maybe TRBD2 (5 bases). V lost 4 bases and J 7 bases, leaving 15 bases between the germline ends. The CDR3 is 13 amino acids. In germline, CDR1 is SGHDT, CDR2 YYEEEE. The CDR3 region is CASSPVRVGEQYF. The DNA of the CDR3 is TGTGCCAGCAGCCCAGTGAGGGTAGGGGAGCAGTACTTC.